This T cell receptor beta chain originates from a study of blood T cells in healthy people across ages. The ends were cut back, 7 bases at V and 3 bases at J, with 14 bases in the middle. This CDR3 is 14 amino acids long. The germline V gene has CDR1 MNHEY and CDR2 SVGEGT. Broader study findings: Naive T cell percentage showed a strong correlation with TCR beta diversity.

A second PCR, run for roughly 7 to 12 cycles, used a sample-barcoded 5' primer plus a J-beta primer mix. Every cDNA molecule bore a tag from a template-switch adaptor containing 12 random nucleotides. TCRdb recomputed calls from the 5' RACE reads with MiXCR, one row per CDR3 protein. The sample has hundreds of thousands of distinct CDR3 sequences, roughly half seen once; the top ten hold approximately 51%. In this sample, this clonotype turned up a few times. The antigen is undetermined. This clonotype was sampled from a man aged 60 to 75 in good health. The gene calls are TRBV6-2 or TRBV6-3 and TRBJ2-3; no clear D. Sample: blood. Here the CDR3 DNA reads TGTGCCAGCACCCGGGTCGTCGGGACAGATACGCAGTATTTT. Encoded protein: CASTRVVGTDTQYF.